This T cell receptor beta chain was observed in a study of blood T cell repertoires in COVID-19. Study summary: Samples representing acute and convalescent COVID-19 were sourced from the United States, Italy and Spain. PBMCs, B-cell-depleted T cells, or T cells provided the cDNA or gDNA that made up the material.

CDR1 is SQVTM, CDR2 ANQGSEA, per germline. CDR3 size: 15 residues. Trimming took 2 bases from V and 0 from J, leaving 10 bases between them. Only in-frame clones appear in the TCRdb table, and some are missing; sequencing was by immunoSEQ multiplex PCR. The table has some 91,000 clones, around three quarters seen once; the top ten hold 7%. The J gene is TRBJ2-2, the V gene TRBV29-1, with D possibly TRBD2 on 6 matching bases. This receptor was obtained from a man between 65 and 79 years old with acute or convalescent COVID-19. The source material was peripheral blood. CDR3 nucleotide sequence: TGCAGCGTTGAAATTGGGGACTCGAACACCGGGGAGCTGTTTTTT. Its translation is CSVEIGDSNTGELFF.